The source of this T cell receptor (beta chain) is a study of blood T cells in healthy people across ages. Study-level points and caveats: Measured against age, TCR beta diversity per million T cells decreased in a roughly linear manner.

Points on this clonotype: What it binds is unknown.

The second PCR ran roughly 6 to 11 cycles with a sample-barcoded 5' primer and J-beta primers. TCRdb reanalysed the 5' RACE reads using MiXCR and keeps one entry per CDR3 protein. The table lists about 780,000 distinct CDR3 sequences, roughly 25% of them singletons, with 3% in the top ten. The CDR3 contains 14 residues. Germline V gene sequence: CDR1 MNHEY, CDR2 SMNVEV (reference sequence). Trimming removed 6 bases from V and 3 bases from J; junction bases left unmatched: 6. The sample also formed part of further work on T cells of mothers and their children.

The chain has TRBV27 and TRBJ2-7; 9 bases align to TRBD1. Sequencing used blood. The origin of this receptor is a boy between 5 and 17 years old in good health. The CDR3: CASSRTGVSYEQYF. The CDR3 coding sequence is TGTGCCAGCAGCCGGACAGGGGTAAGCTACGAGCAGTACTTC.